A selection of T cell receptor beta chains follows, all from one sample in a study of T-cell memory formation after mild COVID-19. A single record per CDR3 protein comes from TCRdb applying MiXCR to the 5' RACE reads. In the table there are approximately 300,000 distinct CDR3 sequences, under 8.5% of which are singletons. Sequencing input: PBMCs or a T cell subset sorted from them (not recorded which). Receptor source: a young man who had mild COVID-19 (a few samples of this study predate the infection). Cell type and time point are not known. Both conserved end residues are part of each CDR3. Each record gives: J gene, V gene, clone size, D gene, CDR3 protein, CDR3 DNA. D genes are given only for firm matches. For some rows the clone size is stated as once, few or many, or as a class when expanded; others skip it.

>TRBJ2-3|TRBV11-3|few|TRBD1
CASSSGQGGWDTQYF
TGTGCCAGCAGCTCCGGACAGGGGGGCTGGGATACGCAGTATTTT
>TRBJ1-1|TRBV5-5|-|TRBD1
CASSKQGQMNTEAFF
TGTGCCAGCAGCAAACAGGGACAGATGAACACTGAAGCTTTCTTT
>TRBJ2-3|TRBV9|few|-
CASSVVEDTQYF
TGTGCCAGCAGCGTAGTTGAAGATACGCAGTATTTT
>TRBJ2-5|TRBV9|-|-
CASSVAPVLEETQYF
TGTGCCAGCAGCGTAGCTCCAGTTCTGGAAGAGACCCAGTACTTC
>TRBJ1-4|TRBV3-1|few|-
CASSQEVSTTNEKLFF
TGTGCCAGCAGCCAAGAGGTTTCGACGACTAATGAAAAACTGTTTTTT
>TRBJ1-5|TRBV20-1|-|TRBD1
CSAVTGSQPQHF
TGCAGTGCGGTGACAGGGTCTCAGCCCCAGCATTTT
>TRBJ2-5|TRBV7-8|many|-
CASSDRGAETQYF
TGTGCCAGCAGCGACCGCGGGGCAGAGACCCAGTACTTC
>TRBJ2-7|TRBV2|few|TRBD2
CASRETGLAVIHEQYF
TGTGCCAGCAGGGAGACCGGACTAGCGGTAATCCACGAGCAGTACTTC
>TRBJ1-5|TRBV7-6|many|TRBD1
CASSLGTGGNQPQHF
TGTGCCAGCAGCCTGGGGACAGGGGGCAATCAGCCCCAGCATTTT
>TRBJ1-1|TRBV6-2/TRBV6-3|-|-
CASSYPRAGDTEAFF
TGTGCCAGCAGTTACCCCAGGGCTGGGGACACTGAAGCTTTCTTT
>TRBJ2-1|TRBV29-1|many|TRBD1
CSVGDRGKGNEQFF
TGCAGCGTTGGGGACAGGGGGAAAGGCAATGAGCAGTTCTTC
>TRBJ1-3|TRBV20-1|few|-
CSARDWAASSGNTIYF
TGCAGTGCTAGAGATTGGGCAGCGAGCTCTGGAAACACCATATATTTT
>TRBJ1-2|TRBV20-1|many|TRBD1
CRVEGASGYTF
TGCAGGGTGGAGGGGGCTTCTGGCTACACCTTC
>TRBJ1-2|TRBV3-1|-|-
CASSQEMAEYGYTF
TGTGCCAGCAGCCAAGAGATGGCAGAGTATGGCTACACCTTC
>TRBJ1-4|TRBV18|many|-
CASSKRGYEKLFF
TGTGCCAGCTCAAAAAGAGGGTACGAAAAACTGTTTTTT
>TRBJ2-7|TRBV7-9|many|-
CASSWTQSYEQYF
TGTGCCAGCAGTTGGACCCAGTCCTACGAGCAGTACTTC
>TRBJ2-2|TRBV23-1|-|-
CASSQSWDTGTGELFF
TGCGCCAGCAGTCAATCATGGGACACCGGTACCGGGGAGCTGTTTTTT
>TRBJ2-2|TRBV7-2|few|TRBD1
CASSLGTGGNTGELFF
TGTGCCAGCAGCTTGGGGACAGGGGGAAACACCGGGGAGCTGTTTTTT
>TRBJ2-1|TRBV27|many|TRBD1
CASTLDRTGVDEQFF
TGTGCCAGCACCCTGGACCGGACAGGGGTAGATGAGCAGTTCTTC
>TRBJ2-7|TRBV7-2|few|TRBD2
CASSLLAASYEQYF
TGTGCCAGCAGCTTACTAGCGGCCTCCTACGAGCAGTACTTC
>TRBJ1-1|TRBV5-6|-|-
CASSFQGQNGAFF
TGTGCCAGCAGCTTTCAGGGACAAAATGGGGCTTTCTTT
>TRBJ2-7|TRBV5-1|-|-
CASSQKKGLYEQYF
TGCGCCAGCAGCCAGAAGAAAGGATTATACGAGCAGTACTTC
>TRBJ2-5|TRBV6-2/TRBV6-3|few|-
CASSDGTWQETQYF
TGTGCCAGCAGTGACGGGACTTGGCAAGAGACCCAGTACTTC
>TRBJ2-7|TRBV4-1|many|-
CASSQEHGALIYEQYF
TGCGCCAGCAGCCAAGAACACGGCGCCTTGATCTACGAGCAGTACTTC
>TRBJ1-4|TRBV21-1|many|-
CASSKEDRPLNEKLFF
TGTGCCAGCAGCAAAGAGGATCGGCCGCTGAATGAAAAACTGTTTTTT
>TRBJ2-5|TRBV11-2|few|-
CASSLIRGKRTQYF
TGTGCCAGCAGCTTAATAAGGGGGAAGAGAACCCAGTACTTC
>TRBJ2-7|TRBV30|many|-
CAYLEANSYEQYF
TGTGCCTACCTAGAGGCGAACTCCTACGAGCAGTACTTC
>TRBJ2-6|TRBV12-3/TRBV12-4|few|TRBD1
CASSLTRTGNVLTF
TGTGCCAGCAGTTTAACCCGGACAGGAAACGTCCTGACTTTC
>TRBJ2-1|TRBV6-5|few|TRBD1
CASTLQGAGNEQFF
TGTGCCAGTACCTTACAGGGGGCCGGGAATGAGCAGTTCTTC
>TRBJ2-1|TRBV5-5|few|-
CASSPRFNSNEQFF
TGTGCCAGCAGCCCTAGATTCAACAGCAATGAGCAGTTCTTC
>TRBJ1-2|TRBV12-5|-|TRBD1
CASGLAGTGGGYTF
TGTGCTAGTGGTTTGGCCGGGACAGGAGGGGGCTACACCTTC
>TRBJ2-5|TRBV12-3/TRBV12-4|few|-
CASSLRDWYQETQYF
TGTGCCAGCAGTTTAAGGGACTGGTACCAAGAGACCCAGTACTTC
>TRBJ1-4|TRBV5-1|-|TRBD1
CASSDRQGLREKLFF
TGCGCCAGCAGCGACCGACAGGGTCTTAGGGAAAAACTGTTTTTT
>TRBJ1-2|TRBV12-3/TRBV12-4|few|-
CASSLRTPGWGNYGYTF
TGTGCCAGCAGTTTGAGGACTCCAGGGTGGGGGAACTATGGCTACACCTTC
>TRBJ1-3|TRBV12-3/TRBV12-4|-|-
CASSLISSGNTIYF
TGTGCCAGCAGTTTAATCAGCTCTGGAAACACCATATATTTT
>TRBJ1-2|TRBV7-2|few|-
CASSPRASEGGYTF
TGTGCCAGCAGCCCAAGGGCATCTGAGGGTGGCTACACCTTC
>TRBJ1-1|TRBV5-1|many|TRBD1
CASSRQGDTEAFF
TGCGCCAGCAGCCGACAGGGGGACACTGAAGCTTTCTTT
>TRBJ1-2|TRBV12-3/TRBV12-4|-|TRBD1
CASSPLRQGGSYGYTF
TGTGCCAGCAGTCCCTTACGACAGGGTGGGAGCTATGGCTACACCTTC
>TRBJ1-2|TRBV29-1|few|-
CSVGSGAGGYTF
TGCAGCGTGGGCTCAGGGGCAGGAGGCTACACCTTC
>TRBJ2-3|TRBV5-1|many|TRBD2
CASSLLAGGTDTQYF
TGCGCCAGCAGCTTGTTGGCGGGGGGAACAGATACGCAGTATTTT
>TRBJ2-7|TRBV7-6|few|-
CASSFDAPPPFYEQYF
TGTGCCAGCAGCTTTGATGCGCCACCCCCGTTCTACGAGCAGTACTTC
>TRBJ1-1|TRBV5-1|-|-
CASTANMNTEAFF
TGCGCCAGCACCGCGAACATGAACACTGAAGCTTTCTTT
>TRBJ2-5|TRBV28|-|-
CASMDALRPYF
TGTGCCAGCATGGACGCCCTCCGTCCGTACTTC